These 12 T cell receptor beta chains share one sample of origin, sequenced in a study of blood T cell repertoires in COVID-19. Sequencing used immunoSEQ multiplex PCR; TCRdb keeps in-frame clones, though not all of them. The sample yields around 150,000 clones, around 86% seen once. The sequencing input was peripheral blood. The receptors stem from a man aged 60 to 69 with acute or convalescent COVID-19.

The chain has TRBV5-1 and TRBJ1-1; a weak D match, TRBD1 (5 bases). The CDR3 spans 15 residues. Germline lookup yields CDR1 SGHRS and CDR2 YFSETQ. Trimming removed 0 bases at V and 2 bases at J, with 11 bases between. In DNA, the CDR3 is TGCGCCAGCAGCTTGGGGGTTAGGGGCAACACTGAAGCTTTCTTT. Its protein is CASSLGVRGNTEAFF.

In DNA form, the CDR3 reads TGTGCCAGCAGCTATGGACATTTATGGGGTACGCAGTATTTT. Its protein is CASSYGHLWGTQYF. This chain uses TRBV11-2 with TRBJ2-3; maybe TRBD1 (5 bases). Trimming cost V 4 bases and J 8 bases, with 16 bases left between them. CDR3 length equals 14 residues. The germline V gene has CDR1 SGHAT and CDR2 FQNNGV.

The rearrangement uses TRBV2 and TRBJ2-3, with D perhaps TRBD1 (5 bases). This CDR3 has 14 amino acids. Germline V CDR1 and CDR2: SNHLY, FYNNEI. V lost 5 bases to trimming and J lost 2 bases, with 11 bases between them. CDR3 residues: CASSKQTVTDTQYF. The DNA for the CDR3 is TGTGCCAGCAGTAAGCAGACAGTCACAGATACGCAGTATTTT.

The V gene is TRBV5-1, the J gene TRBJ2-7, with unresolved D. CDR1 and CDR2 from the germline V gene are SGHRS and YFSETQ. V shed 3 bases and J shed 5 bases, with 12 bases lying between them. This CDR3 contains 13 residues. CDR3 bases: TGCGCCAGCAGCTCCGTCGGTGCGAACGAGCAGTACTTC. Translation gives CASSSVGANEQYF.

The rearrangement joins TRBV2 to TRBJ2-2; a weak D match, TRBD2 (5 bases). V shed 7 bases and J shed 0 bases, with 12 bases lying between them. From germline, CDR1 is SNHLY and CDR2 FYNNEI. The length of the CDR3 is 15 residues. In DNA, the CDR3 is TGTGCCAGCAAGGAGGCAGCCGCGAACACCGGGGAGCTGTTTTTT. Encoded protein: CASKEAAANTGELFF.

The chain recombines TRBV28 with TRBJ1-5; D is undetermined. This CDR3 spans 12 amino acids. Germline CDR1 MDHEN, CDR2 SYDVKM. V dropped 6 bases and J dropped 3 bases, with 6 bases sitting between them. CDR3 loop: CASSPFNQPQHF. The CDR3 DNA reads TGTGCCAGCAGCCCTTTCAATCAGCCCCAGCATTTT.

This chain joins TRBV28 and TRBJ2-3; TRBD1 matches 8 bases. Germline values: CDR1 MDHEN, CDR2 SYDVKM. With 5 bases clipped from V and 5 bases from J, the junction kept 9 bases outside the gene matches. The CDR3 has 15 residues. The CDR3, as DNA: TGTGCCAGCAGTGTATTTCAGGGGGCAATAGATACGCAGTATTTT. Its protein is CASSVFQGAIDTQYF.

This clone showed up just a few times. The chain couples TRBV27 to TRBJ2-7; the D gene is possibly TRBD1 (6 bases). The CDR3 has 14 residues. In germline, CDR1 is MNHEY, CDR2 SMNVEV (reference sequence). Trimming cost V 6 bases and J 5 bases, with 17 bases left between them. The DNA of the CDR3 is TGTGCCAGCAGCCTTAACAGGGTGTGGGACGAGCAGTACTTC. Protein product: CASSLNRVWDEQYF.

The chain joins TRBV19 to TRBJ1-1; D remains unclear. The germline V and J ends were trimmed by 0 bases and 2 bases, with 13 bases remaining between them. The CDR3 spans 16 residues. Per the germline V gene, CDR1 is LNHDA and CDR2 is SQIVND (reference sequence). The CDR3 protein is CASSIDPDRGNTEAFF. Here the CDR3 DNA reads TGTGCCAGTAGTATAGATCCGGATCGAGGAAACACTGAAGCTTTCTTT.

The CDR3 sequence: CASSREIYNEQFF. Here the CDR3 DNA reads TGTGCCAGCAGTCGAGAGATCTACAATGAGCAGTTCTTC. The chain recombines TRBV6-5 with TRBJ2-1; D uncertain. The V and J ends lost 5 bases and 3 bases respectively, with 8 bases between them. Germline loops: CDR1 MNHEY, CDR2 SVGAGI. CDR3 size: 13 residues.

This chain uses TRBV11-2 with TRBJ1-2, with 7 bases matching TRBD1. The V gene end was trimmed by 5 bases and the J gene end by 2 bases; junction bases not matched to a gene: 2. CDR3 length: 13 amino acids. Germline V gives CDR1 SGHAT, CDR2 FQNNGV. The DNA of the CDR3 is TGTGCCAGCAGCCAACAGGGGAACTATGGCTACACCTTC. Translated: CASSQQGNYGYTF.

V gene TRBV5-1 combines with J gene TRBJ2-7; no clear D. The length of the CDR3 is 14 residues. Germline V lookup: CDR1 SGHRS, CDR2 YFSETQ. V was trimmed by 1 base and J by 0 bases, leaving 8 bases between them. DNA for the CDR3: TGCGCCAGCAGCTTGTCCGTAAACTCCTACGAGCAGTACTTC. This translates into CASSLSVNSYEQYF.